This entry is about one T cell receptor (beta chain). The source material, RNA transcripts, was used to amplify TCR beta CDR3 regions. RT-PCR in the first round (using the HTBI primer set) targeted the TCR CDR3. TCRdb re-derived calls from the multiplex PCR reads in MiXCR, one entry per CDR3 protein. This sample carries hundreds of thousands of distinct CDR3 sequences, approximately 15% of them seen once, and the ten largest clones take roughly 15%. Newly diagnosed hyperthyroidism, duration under 2 months, in patients aged 18 to 65. It was 8 to 10 ml of fresh peripheral blood that supplied the PBMCs. This sample is part of a study of T cells in Graves' hyperthyroidism and ophthalmopathy. Study background: Peripheral blood was obtained at initial diagnosis, preceding any treatment.

The source material was blood. The sequence was collected from a woman aged 18-30 years with Graves' hyperthyroidism.

Here the CDR3 DNA reads TGCAGCGTTGGAGATCTGAGTGGGGTCCACGAGATCCATCAGCCCCAGCATTTT. Protein: CSVGDLSGVHEIHQPQHF. The genes are TRBV29-1 and TRBJ1-5; no definite D call. Between the trimmed V and J ends, which lost 4 bases and 5 bases, there was a span of 27 bases. The CDR3 is made up of 18 amino acids. Per germline, CDR1 SQVTM and CDR2 ANQGSEA.